This T cell receptor beta chain is drawn from a study of a mutant IDH1 vaccine in newly diagnosed glioma. Study-level background: Patients previously underwent radiotherapy, temozolomide, or both, and most underwent both.

Time point denoted: week 35, safety follow-up. All doses held 300 ug of mutant IDH1 20-mer peptide, with topical imiquimod. There are 16 residues in the CDR3. With regard to this clone: Antigen specificity is unknown.

TCRdb's copy holds only in-frame clones and misses some; the assay was immunoSEQ multiplex PCR. Among some 57,000 clones listed, 80% to 85% were seen once. The material sequenced was PBMCs, taken from a glioma patient whose treatment included an IDH1 peptide vaccine. This receptor was taken from a woman in her late teens or twenties with glioma. The chain has TRBV1 and TRBJ1-1; the DNA was not used to check the table's D call, TRBD1. TRBV1 is assigned pseudogene status. The CDR3, as DNA: TGCACCAGCAGCCGGCGGACAGGGGGGATGAACACTGAAGCTTTCTTT. Encoded protein: CTSSRRTGGMNTEAFF.